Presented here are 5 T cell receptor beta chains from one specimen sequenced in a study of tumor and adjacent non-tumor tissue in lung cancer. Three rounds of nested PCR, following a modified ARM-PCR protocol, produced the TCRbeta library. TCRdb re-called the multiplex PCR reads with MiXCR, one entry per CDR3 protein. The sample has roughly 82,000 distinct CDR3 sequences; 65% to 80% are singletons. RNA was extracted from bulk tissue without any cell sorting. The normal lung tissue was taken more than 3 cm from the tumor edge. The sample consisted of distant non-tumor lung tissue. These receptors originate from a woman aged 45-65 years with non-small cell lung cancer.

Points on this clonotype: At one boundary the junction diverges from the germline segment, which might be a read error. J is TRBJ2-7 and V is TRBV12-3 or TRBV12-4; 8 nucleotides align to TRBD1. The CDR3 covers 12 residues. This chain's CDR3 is CDSSPRTGIGFF. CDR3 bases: TGTGACAGTAGTCCCAGGACAGGGATCGGCTTCTTC.

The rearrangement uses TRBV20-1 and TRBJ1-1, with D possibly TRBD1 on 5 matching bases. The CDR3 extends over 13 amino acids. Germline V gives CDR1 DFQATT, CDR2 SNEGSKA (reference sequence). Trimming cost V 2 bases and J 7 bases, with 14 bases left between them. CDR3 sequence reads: CSARRWSDIEAFF. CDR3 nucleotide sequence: TGCAGTGCTAGAAGATGGTCGGACATTGAAGCTTTCTTT.

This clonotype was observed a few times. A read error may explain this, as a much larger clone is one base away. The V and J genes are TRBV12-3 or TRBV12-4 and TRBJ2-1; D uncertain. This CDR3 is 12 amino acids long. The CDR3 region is CATIPEEGEQLF. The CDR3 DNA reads TGTGCCACCATTCCCGAAGAAGGTGAGCAGCTCTTC.

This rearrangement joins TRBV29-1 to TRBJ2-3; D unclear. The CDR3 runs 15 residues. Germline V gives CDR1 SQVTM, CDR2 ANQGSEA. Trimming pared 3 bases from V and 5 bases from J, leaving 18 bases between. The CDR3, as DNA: TGCAGCGTTGAGTGGCGAGCCTTATATCGAGATACGCAGTATTTT. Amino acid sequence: CSVEWRALYRDTQYF.

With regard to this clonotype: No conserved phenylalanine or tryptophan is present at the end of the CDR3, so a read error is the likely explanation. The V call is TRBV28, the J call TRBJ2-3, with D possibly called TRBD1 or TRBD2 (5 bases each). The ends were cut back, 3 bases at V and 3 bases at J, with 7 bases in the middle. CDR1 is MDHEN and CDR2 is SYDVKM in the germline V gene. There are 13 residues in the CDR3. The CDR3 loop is CASSLGRTDTQYL. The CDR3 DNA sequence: TGTGCCAGCAGTTTGGGACGAACAGATACGCAGTATCTT.